One sample yielded the 6 T cell receptor beta chains listed below, sequenced in a study of cytotoxic CD8 clonotypes in ibrutinib-treated CLL. Libraries were prepared by immunoSEQ multiplex PCR; TCRdb keeps only in-frame clonotypes and omits some of them. The sample holds around 130,000 clones; 80% to 90% are singletons and the top ten take 3% to 4%. The sequencing here drew on PBMCs, taken after 24 months of ibrutinib treatment. The receptors come from a human donor with chronic lymphocytic leukemia.

The chain employs TRBV4-2 and TRBJ2-2, with D maybe TRBD1 (6 bases). Germline V CDR1 and CDR2: LGHNA, YNFKEQ. Trimming removed 2 bases at V and 1 base at J, with 14 bases between. The CDR3 contains 17 residues. CDR3 protein: CASSQHTGTQNTGELFF. CDR3 sequence (DNA): TGTGCCAGCAGCCAACATACCGGGACACAGAACACCGGGGAGCTGTTTTTT.

The chain joins TRBV7-2 to TRBJ2-1; a weak D match, TRBD2 (6 bases). CDR1 is SGHTA and CDR2 is FQGNSA in the germline V gene. V lost 3 bases and J lost 5, with 14 bases in between. The CDR3 spans 15 residues. CDR3 bases: TGTGCCAGCAGCTTCGGGGGTAAGCTAAACAATGAGCAGTTCTTC. Amino acid sequence: CASSFGGKLNNEQFF.

This chain uses TRBV7-2 with TRBJ1-2; a possible D gene is TRBD1 (6 bases). The CDR3 runs to 15 residues. The germline gives CDR1 SGHTA, CDR2 FQGNSA. V was cut by 1 base and J by 3 bases, with 12 bases left in between. CDR3 in DNA: TGTGCCAGCAGCTTAGATGCGGGGGCACACTATGGCTACACCTTC. This codes for CASSLDAGAHYGYTF.

This chain connects TRBV1 to TRBJ1-5. TRBV1 is marked as a pseudogene. The CDR3 totals 15 residues. The CDR3 region is CTSSQEMVPRQPQHF. In DNA, the CDR3 is TGCACCAGCAGCCAAGAGATGGTCCCAAGGCAGCCCCAGCATTTT.

The chain employs TRBV6-6 and TRBJ2-7, with 7 nucleotides matching TRBD1. V lost 7 bases to trimming and J lost 3 bases; unmatched junction nucleotides: 6. Germline V CDR1 and CDR2: MNHNY, SVGAGI (reference sequence). The CDR3 totals 13 residues. The DNA for the CDR3 is TGTGCCAGCACCCAGGGACAGATCTACGAGCAGTACTTC. The encoded protein is CASTQGQIYEQYF.

The genes are TRBV5-4 and TRBJ2-7, with 7 bases aligning to TRBD1. The CDR3 extends over 14 amino acids. The germline V gene encodes CDR1 SGHNT and CDR2 YYREEE (reference sequence). The trim removed 4 bases at V and 1 base at J, leaving 5 bases unmatched. CDR3 DNA sequence: TGTGCCAGCAGCACGGCGACAGGGTCCTACGAGCAGTACTTC. Its protein is CASSTATGSYEQYF. Full variable domain (missing parts from reference TRBV5-4 and TRBJ2-7): ETGVTQSPTHLIKTRGQQVTLRCSSQSGHNTVSWYQQALGQGPQFIFQYYREEENGRGNFPPRFSGLQFPNYSSELNVNALELDDSALYLCASSTATGSYEQYFGPGTRLTVT.